The entry below gives a single T cell receptor (beta chain) sequence along with its context. Profiling relied on immunoSEQ multiplex PCR, and the TCRdb table lists in-frame clones only, not all of them. This sample has fewer than 600,000 clones, with around 89% found just once. The entry originates in a study of blood T cell repertoires in COVID-19. Cohort 3 donors were reported recovered after two negative PCRs, clearance, or symptom resolution. Trimming cost V 0 bases and J 4 bases, with 10 bases left between them. The CDR3 has 15 amino acids. Germline CDR1 MNHEY, CDR2 SVGEGT. This rearrangement joins TRBV6-2 or TRBV6-3 to TRBJ1-5, with D possibly TRBD1 on 5 matching bases. Sequencing was carried out using PBMCs or T cells enriched from blood (not recorded which). The clonotype was recovered from a woman between 40 and 55 years old who had recovered from COVID-19. The DNA of the CDR3 is TGTGCCAGCAGTTACTCGGGCCAGGGAAATCAGCCCCAGCATTTT. Translated, it gives CASSYSGQGNQPQHF.